Shown below are 9 T cell receptor beta chains from a single sample sequenced in a study of T cells after posttransplantation cyclophosphamide. Only in-frame clones appear in the TCRdb table, and some are missing; sequencing was by immunoSEQ multiplex PCR. The sample comprises approximately 56,000 clones, 94% of which are singletons, and about 3.1% rests with the top ten. The specimen sequenced was PBMCs. Receptor source: a young woman in good health and a related stem cell transplant donor.

This chain uses TRBV7-6 with TRBJ1-1; no clear D gene. V was pared by 5 bases and J by 6 bases, with 19 bases between. Germline values: CDR1 SGHVS, CDR2 FNYEAQ. CDR3 length: 15 amino acids. The CDR3: CASSPRLRAFSEAFF. CDR3 coding DNA: TGTGCCAGCAGCCCCCGGTTGAGAGCATTCTCTGAAGCTTTCTTT.

The chain has TRBV29-1 and TRBJ1-2, with 7 positions matching TRBD1. Unmatched junction bases numbered 15, after V lost 6 bases and J lost 2 bases. Germline assignment: CDR1 SQVTM and CDR2 ANQGSEA. The CDR3 consists of 16 residues. The CDR3, as DNA: TGCAGCGTCCGCTCCTCCGGGACAGCTCGAAACTATGGCTACACCTTC. This codes for CSVRSSGTARNYGYTF.

The chain is built from TRBV18 and TRBJ1-6; 8 nucleotides match TRBD1. V lost 6 bases, J lost 8 bases, and 6 bases stayed unmatched. There are 14 residues in the CDR3. CDR1 KGHSH and CDR2 LQKENI come from the germline V gene. CDR3 amino acids: CASSFDRGYSPLHF. CDR3 DNA: TGTGCCAGCTCCTTCGACAGGGGCTATTCACCCCTCCACTTT.

In this sample, this clone turned up once. The chain carries TRBV5-1 and TRBJ1-1; 7 bases align to TRBD1. The CDR3 totals 14 residues. With V trimmed by 4 bases and J by 3 bases, 6 bases remained unmatched. Germline CDR1 reads SGHRS; CDR2 reads YFSETQ. As DNA, the CDR3 is TGCGCCAGCAGCAAGGGACAGACGTACACTGAAGCTTTCTTT. Its translation: CASSKGQTYTEAFF.

This clone has only one observation. The chain couples TRBV7-9 to TRBJ2-1, with TRBD2 matching over 10 bases. This CDR3 is 15 amino acids long. The germline V gene has CDR1 SEHNR and CDR2 FQNEAQ (reference sequence). The trim removed 2 bases at V and 4 bases at J, leaving 2 bases unmatched. CDR3 loop: CASSLLAGGYNEQFF. CDR3 sequence (DNA): TGTGCCAGCAGCTTATTAGCGGGGGGATACAATGAGCAGTTCTTC.

The chain has TRBV5-6 and TRBJ1-5; 8 positions match TRBD1. J lost 4 bases, V lost 4 bases, and 4 bases had no gene match. The CDR3 loop spans 14 amino acids. The V gene's germline CDR1 is SGHDT and CDR2 YYEEEE. The DNA for the CDR3 is TGTGCCAGCAGCCGGGACAGGAGAAATCAGCCCCAGCATTTT. It yields the protein CASSRDRRNQPQHF.

The chain is built from TRBV5-1 and TRBJ1-2, with D possibly being TRBD1 (6 bases). CDR3 length: 13 amino acids. CDR1 is SGHRS and CDR2 is YFSETQ in the germline V gene. The V and J ends lost 1 base and 7 bases respectively, with 11 bases between them. The CDR3 protein is CASSLTGYSGYTF. CDR3 DNA sequence: TGCGCCAGCAGCTTGACAGGGTATTCTGGCTACACCTTC.

The CDR3 DNA is TGTGCCAGCAGCGCTGGGACAGGGGACGAGCAGTACTTC. It encodes CASSAGTGDEQYF. The chain has TRBV7-2 and TRBJ2-7, with 10 bases matching TRBD1. CDR1 and CDR2 from the germline V gene are SGHTA and FQGNSA. The V segment lost 5 bases and the J segment 5 bases; nucleotides outside the gene matches: 3. This CDR3 spans 13 amino acids.

The chain couples TRBV6-1 to TRBJ1-6, with D unclear. Germline CDR1 reads MNHNS; CDR2 reads SASEGT. The CDR3 contains 14 residues. Deletions cut 2 bases from V and 6 bases from J, with 8 bases between. CDR3 amino acids: CASSENSFNSPLHF. The CDR3 coding sequence is TGTGCCAGCAGTGAAAACAGTTTTAATTCACCCCTCCACTTT.